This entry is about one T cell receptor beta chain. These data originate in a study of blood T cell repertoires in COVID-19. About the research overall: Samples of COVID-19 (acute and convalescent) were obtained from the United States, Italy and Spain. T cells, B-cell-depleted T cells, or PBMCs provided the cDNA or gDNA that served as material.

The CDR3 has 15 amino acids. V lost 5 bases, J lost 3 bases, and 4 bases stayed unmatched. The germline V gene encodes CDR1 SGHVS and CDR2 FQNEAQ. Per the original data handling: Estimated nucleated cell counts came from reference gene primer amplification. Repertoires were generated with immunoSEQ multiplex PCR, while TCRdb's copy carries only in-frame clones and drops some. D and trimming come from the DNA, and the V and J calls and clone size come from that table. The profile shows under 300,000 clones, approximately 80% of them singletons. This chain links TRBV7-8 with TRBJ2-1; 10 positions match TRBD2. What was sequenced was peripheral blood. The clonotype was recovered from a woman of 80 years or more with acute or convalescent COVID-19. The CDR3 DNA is TGTGCCAGCAGCCGAGGACTAGCGGACTACAATGAGCAGTTCTTC. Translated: CASSRGLADYNEQFF.